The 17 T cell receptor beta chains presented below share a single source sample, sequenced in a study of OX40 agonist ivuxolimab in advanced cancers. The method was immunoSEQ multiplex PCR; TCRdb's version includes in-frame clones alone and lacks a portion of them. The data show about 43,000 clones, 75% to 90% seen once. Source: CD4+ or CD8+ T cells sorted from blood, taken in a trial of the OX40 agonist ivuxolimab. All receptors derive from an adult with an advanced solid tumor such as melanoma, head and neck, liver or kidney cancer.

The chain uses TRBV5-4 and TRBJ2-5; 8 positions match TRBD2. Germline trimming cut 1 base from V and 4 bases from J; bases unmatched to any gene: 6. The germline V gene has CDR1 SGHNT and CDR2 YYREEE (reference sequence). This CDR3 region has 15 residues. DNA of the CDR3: TGTGCCAGCAGCTTGCTAGCGGGTAGGCCAGAGACCCAGTACTTC. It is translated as CASSLLAGRPETQYF.

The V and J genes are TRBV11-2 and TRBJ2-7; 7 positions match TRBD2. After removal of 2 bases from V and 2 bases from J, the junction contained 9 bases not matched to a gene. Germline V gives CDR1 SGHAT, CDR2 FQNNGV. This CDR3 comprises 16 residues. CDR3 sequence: CASSLRGLAAPYEQYF. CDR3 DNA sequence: TGTGCCAGCAGCTTACGGGGTCTAGCGGCCCCCTACGAGCAGTACTTC.

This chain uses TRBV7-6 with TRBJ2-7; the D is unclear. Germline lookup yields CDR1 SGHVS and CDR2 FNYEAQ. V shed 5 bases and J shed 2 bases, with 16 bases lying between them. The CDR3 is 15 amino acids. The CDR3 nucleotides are TGTGCCAGCAGCCAGCAAGTTTCAGGCGCCTACGAGCAGTACTTC. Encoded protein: CASSQQVSGAYEQYF.

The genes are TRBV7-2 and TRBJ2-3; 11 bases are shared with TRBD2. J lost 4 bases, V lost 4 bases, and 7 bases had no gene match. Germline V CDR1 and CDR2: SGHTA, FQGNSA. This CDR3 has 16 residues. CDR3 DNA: TGTGCCAGCAGCTGGGCACTAGCGGGGGAAGCAGATACGCAGTATTTT. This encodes CASSWALAGEADTQYF.

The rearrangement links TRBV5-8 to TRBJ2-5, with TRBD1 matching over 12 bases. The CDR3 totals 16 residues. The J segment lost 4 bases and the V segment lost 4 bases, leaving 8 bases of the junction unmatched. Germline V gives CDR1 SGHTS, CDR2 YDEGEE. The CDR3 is CASSKGDRGRVETQYF. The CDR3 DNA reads TGTGCCAGCAGCAAAGGGGACAGGGGGCGCGTAGAGACCCAGTACTTC.

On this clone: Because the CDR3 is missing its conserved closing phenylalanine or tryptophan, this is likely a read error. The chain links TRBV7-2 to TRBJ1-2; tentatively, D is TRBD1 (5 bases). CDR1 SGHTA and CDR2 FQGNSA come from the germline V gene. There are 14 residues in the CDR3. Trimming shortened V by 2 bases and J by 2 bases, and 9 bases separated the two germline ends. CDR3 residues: CASSLTRGNYGYTL. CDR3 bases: TGTGCCAGCAGCTTAACGCGGGGCAACTATGGCTACACCCTC.

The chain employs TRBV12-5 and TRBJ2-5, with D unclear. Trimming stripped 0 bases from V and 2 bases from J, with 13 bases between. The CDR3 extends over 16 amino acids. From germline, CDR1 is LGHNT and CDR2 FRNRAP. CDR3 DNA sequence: TGTGCTAGTGGTTTGGTTCGGGTCATCGAACAAGAGACCCAGTACTTC. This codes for CASGLVRVIEQETQYF.

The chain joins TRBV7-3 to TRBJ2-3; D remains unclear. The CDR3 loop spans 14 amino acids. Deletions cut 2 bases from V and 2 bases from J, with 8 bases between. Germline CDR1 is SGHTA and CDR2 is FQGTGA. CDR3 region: CASSLVGNTDTQYF. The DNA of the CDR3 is TGTGCCAGCAGCTTAGTAGGCAACACAGATACGCAGTATTTT.

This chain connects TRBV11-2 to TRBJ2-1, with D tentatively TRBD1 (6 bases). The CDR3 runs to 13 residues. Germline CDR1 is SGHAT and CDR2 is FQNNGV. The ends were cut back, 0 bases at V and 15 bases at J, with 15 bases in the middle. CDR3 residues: CASSLEGTLKLFF. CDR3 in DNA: TGTGCCAGCAGCTTAGAGGGGACACTTAAATTGTTCTTC. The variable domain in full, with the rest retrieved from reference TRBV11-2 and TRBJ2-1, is EAGVAQSPRYKIIEKRQSVAFWCNPISGHATLYWYQQILGQGPKLLIQFQNNGVVDDSQLPKDRFSAERLKGVDSTLKIQPAKLEDSAVYLCASSLEGTLKLFFGPGTRLTVL.

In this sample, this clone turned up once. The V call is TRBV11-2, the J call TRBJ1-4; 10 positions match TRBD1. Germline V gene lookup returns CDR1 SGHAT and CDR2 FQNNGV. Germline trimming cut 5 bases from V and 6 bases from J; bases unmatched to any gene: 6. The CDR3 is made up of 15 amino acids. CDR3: CASSQRTGGYEKLFF. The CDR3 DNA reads TGTGCCAGCAGCCAACGGACAGGGGGATATGAAAAACTGTTTTTT.

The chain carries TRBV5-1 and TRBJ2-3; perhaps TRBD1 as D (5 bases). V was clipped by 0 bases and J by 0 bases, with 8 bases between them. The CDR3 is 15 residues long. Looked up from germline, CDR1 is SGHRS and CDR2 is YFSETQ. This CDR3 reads CASSLADRSTDTQYF. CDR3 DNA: TGCGCCAGCAGCTTGGCAGACAGAAGCACAGATACGCAGTATTTT.

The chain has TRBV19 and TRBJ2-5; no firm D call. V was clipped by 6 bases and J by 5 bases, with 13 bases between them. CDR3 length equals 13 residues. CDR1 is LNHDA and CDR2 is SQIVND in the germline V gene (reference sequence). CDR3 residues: CASSPTRFETQYF. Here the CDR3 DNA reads TGTGCCAGTAGCCCCACCCGCTTCGAGACCCAGTACTTC. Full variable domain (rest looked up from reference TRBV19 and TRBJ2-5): DGGITQSPKYLFRKEGQNVTLSCEQNLNHDAMYWYRQDPGQGLRLIYYSQIVNDFQKGDIAEGYSVSREKKESFPLTVTSAQKNPTAFYLCASSPTRFETQYFGPGTRLLVL.

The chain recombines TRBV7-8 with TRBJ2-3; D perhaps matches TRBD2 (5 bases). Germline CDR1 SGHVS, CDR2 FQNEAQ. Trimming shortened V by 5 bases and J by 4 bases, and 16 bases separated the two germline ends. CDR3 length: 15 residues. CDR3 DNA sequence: TGTGCCAGCAGCCAGGCGGGCGCGATGGCAGATACGCAGTATTTT. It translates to CASSQAGAMADTQYF.

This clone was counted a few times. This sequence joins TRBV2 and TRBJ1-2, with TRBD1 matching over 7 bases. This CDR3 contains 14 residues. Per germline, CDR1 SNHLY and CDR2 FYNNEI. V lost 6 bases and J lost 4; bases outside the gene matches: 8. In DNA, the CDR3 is TGTGCCAGCAGAGCAGACAGGGCAGGCTATGGCTACACCTTC. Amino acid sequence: CASRADRAGYGYTF. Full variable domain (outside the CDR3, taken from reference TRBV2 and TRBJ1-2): EPEVTQTPSHQVTQMGQEVILRCVPISNHLYFYWYRQILGQKVEFLVSFYNNEISEKSEIFDDQFSVERPDGSNFTLKIRSTKLEDSAMYFCASRADRAGYGYTFGSGTRLTVV.

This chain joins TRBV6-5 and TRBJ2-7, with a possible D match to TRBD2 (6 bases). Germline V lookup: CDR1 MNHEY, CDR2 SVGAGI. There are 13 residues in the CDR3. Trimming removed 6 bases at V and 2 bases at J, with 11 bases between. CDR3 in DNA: TGTGCCAGCAGCCGGGACTTAGCCTACGAGCAGTACTTC. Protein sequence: CASSRDLAYEQYF.

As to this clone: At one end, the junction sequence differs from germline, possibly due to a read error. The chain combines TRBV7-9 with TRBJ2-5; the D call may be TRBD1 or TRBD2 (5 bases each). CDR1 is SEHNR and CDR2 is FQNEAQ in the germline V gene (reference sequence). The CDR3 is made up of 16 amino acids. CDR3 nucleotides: TGCGCCAGCAGCCCTCTGGGACGGCTGATCCAAGAGACCCAGTACTTC. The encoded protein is CASSPLGRLIQETQYF.

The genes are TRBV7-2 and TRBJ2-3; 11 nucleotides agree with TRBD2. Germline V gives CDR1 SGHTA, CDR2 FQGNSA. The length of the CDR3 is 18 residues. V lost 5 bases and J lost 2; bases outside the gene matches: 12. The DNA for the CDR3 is TGTGCCAGCAGCCCCGGGACTAGCGGAGCAACGTTCACAGATACGCAGTATTTT. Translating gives CASSPGTSGATFTDTQYF. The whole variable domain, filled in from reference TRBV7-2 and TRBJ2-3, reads GAGVSQSPSNKVTEKGKDVELRCDPISGHTALYWYRQSLGQGLEFLIYFQGNSAPDKSGLPSDRFSAERTGGSVSTLTIQRTQQEDSAVYLCASSPGTSGATFTDTQYFGPGTRLTVL.